The next 14 T cell receptor beta chains were all read from a single sample in a study of T-cell reconstitution after alpha-beta-depleted transplantation in children. Preparation of the TCRbeta library used unique molecular identifiers. Via MiXCR, TCRdb re-called the PCR reads, giving one row per CDR3 protein. The sample includes around 600,000 distinct CDR3 sequences, more than 20% seen only once; the top ten take about 14%. The source was PBMCs, mostly from graft donor cells, collected 360 days after TCRalphabeta/CD19-depleted stem cell transplant. The source of these receptors is a boy in the first two years of life who had a stem cell transplant for acute myeloid leukemia, so the T cells may come from the graft donor.

The rearrangement uses TRBV3-1 and TRBJ2-3; the D gene is possibly TRBD2 (5 bases). The V gene lost 0 bases and the J gene lost 6 bases, with 7 bases spanning the gap. The V gene's germline CDR1 is LGHDT and CDR2 YNNKEL (reference sequence). This CDR3 region has 13 residues. The CDR3 loop is CASSQDVADTQYF. The DNA of the CDR3 is TGTGCCAGCAGCCAAGACGTAGCGGATACGCAGTATTTT.

This clonotype was counted ten times or more. V gene TRBV12-3 or TRBV12-4 combines with J gene TRBJ1-3; D possibly corresponds to TRBD1 (6 bases). This CDR3 has 15 residues. V was cut by 6 bases and J by 2 bases, with 14 bases left in between. The CDR3 region is CASSQQGLAGNTIYF. DNA of the CDR3: TGTGCCAGCAGCCAACAGGGACTAGCTGGAAACACCATATATTTT.

V and J are TRBV12-3 or TRBV12-4 and TRBJ2-2; no clear D. This CDR3 contains 15 residues. Between the trimmed V and J ends, which lost 2 bases and 1 base, there was a span of 8 bases. The CDR3 DNA follows: TGTGCCAGCAGTTTATCCGGCAGGAACACCGGGGAGCTGTTTTTT. Protein product: CASSLSGRNTGELFF.

This clonotype occurred many times. The J gene is TRBJ1-2, the V gene TRBV10-3; a weak D match, TRBD1 (5 bases). This CDR3 is 16 amino acids long. The V gene lost 4 bases and the J gene lost 7 bases, with 22 bases spanning the gap. The germline V gene encodes CDR1 ENHRY and CDR2 SYGVKD. The CDR3 region has the DNA TGTGCCATCAGTGCCGGGACGGCAAGCAGGGAACGTGGCTACACCTTC. This sequence encodes CAISAGTASRERGYTF.

This clonotype was recorded a few times. The chain uses TRBV7-2 and TRBJ2-1, with D possibly being TRBD1 or TRBD2 (5 bases each). This CDR3 is built from 17 residues. Germline V gene data show CDR1 as SGHTA and CDR2 as FQGNSA. Trimming cost V 5 bases and J 7 bases, with 24 bases left between them. CDR3 region: CASSAGLRAPRENEQFF. DNA of the CDR3: TGTGCCAGCAGCGCCGGTCTGCGGGCCCCCAGGGAAAATGAGCAGTTCTTC. Full variable domain (missing parts from reference TRBV7-2 and TRBJ2-1): GAGVSQSPSNKVTEKGKDVELRCDPISGHTALYWYRQSLGQGLEFLIYFQGNSAPDKSGLPSDRFSAERTGGSVSTLTIQRTQQEDSAVYLCASSAGLRAPRENEQFFGPGTRLTVL.

This clonotype was detected only a few times. The chain couples TRBV19 to TRBJ2-2; no reliable D call. The CDR3 loop spans 15 amino acids. From germline, CDR1 is LNHDA and CDR2 SQIVND (reference sequence). Deletions cut 5 bases from V and 1 base from J, with 11 bases between. Here the CDR3 reads CASSFYYRNTGELFF. CDR3 sequence (DNA): TGTGCCAGTAGTTTCTACTATCGGAACACCGGGGAGCTGTTTTTT.

The chain uses TRBV11-2 and TRBJ1-1; the match to TRBD1 covers 7 bases. The CDR3 has 16 residues. V lost 2 bases, J lost 0 bases, and 6 bases stayed unmatched. Germline V gives CDR1 SGHAT, CDR2 FQNNGV. The CDR3 DNA reads TGTGCCAGCAGCTTATCCCAGGGGGGTCTGAACACTGAAGCTTTCTTT. Residues: CASSLSQGGLNTEAFF.

This clonotype showed up many times. The V gene is TRBV6-5, the J gene TRBJ2-3, with TRBD2 matching over 9 bases. Germline CDR1 MNHEY, CDR2 SVGAGI. The CDR3 has 14 amino acids. Unmatched junction bases numbered 9, after V lost 8 bases and J lost 6 bases. The CDR3 bases are TGTGCCAGCCGAGGGCGGGGGGGCGGCGATACGCAGTATTTT. Translation gives CASRGRGGGDTQYF.

This chain links TRBV28 with TRBJ1-2; 8 bases line up with TRBD1. The trim removed 6 bases at V and 4 bases at J, leaving 7 bases unmatched. CDR1 and CDR2 from the germline V gene are MDHEN and SYDVKM. The CDR3 extends over 14 amino acids. The CDR3 sequence: CASSWGQVGYGYTF. The CDR3 region has the DNA TGTGCCAGCAGCTGGGGACAGGTTGGCTATGGCTACACCTTC.

This clonotype was found a few times. The V gene is TRBV4-3, the J gene TRBJ2-1; perhaps TRBD1 as D (7 bases). Germline V CDR1 and CDR2: LGHNA, YSLEER. The CDR3 runs to 16 residues. Trimming left V 0 bases short and J 7 bases short, with 16 bases between. The CDR3 nucleotides read TGCGCCAGCAGCCAAGATCGGGGGACAGTGGCTAATGAGCAGTTCTTC. Its protein is CASSQDRGTVANEQFF.

This clonotype was found a few times. The chain is built from TRBV20-1 and TRBJ1-5, with 7 bases matching TRBD1. The length of the CDR3 is 13 residues. Trimming cost V 2 bases and J 5 bases; bases outside gene matches: 3. Germline V gene lookup returns CDR1 DFQATT and CDR2 SNEGSKA (reference sequence). CDR3 coding DNA: TGCAGTGCTAGATTCAGGGGGGATCAGCCCCAGCATTTT. It is translated as CSARFRGDQPQHF.

Ten or more counts support this clonotype. V and J are TRBV10-2 and TRBJ2-3; no clear D gene. Germline CDR1 is WSHSY and CDR2 is SAAADI. The CDR3 spans 13 residues. Trimming cost V 3 bases and J 8 bases, with 12 bases left between them. In nucleotides, the CDR3 is TGCGCCAGCAGTGACCCGGTGTGGGGTACGCAGTATTTT. This encodes CASSDPVWGTQYF.

The chain employs TRBV7-9 and TRBJ2-7; 7 positions match TRBD1. V trimming: 5 bases; J trimming: 0 bases; junction bases outside the gene matches: 4. This CDR3 contains 14 residues. CDR1 and CDR2 (germline): SEHNR, FQNEAQ (reference sequence). This CDR3 reads CASSTGTASYEQYF. The CDR3 DNA reads as TGTGCCAGCAGCACCGGGACAGCCTCCTACGAGCAGTACTTC.

The gene calls are TRBV20-1 and TRBJ2-4; D is perhaps TRBD2 (7 bases). This CDR3 has 14 residues. The V end was cut by 5 bases, the J end by 6 bases, with 17 bases between. Looked up from germline, CDR1 is DFQATT and CDR2 is SNEGSKA (reference sequence). The CDR3 DNA is TGCAGTGCTGGAGTGGGGGGGGCGCGAAACATTCAGTACTTC. Amino acids: CSAGVGGARNIQYF.